This T cell receptor beta chain derives from a study of blood T cells in healthy people across ages. From germline, CDR1 is SGHRS and CDR2 YFSETQ. Deletions cut 2 bases from V and 8 bases from J, with 13 bases between. The CDR3 consists of 14 residues. PCR was performed a second time for about 7 to 11 cycles using a sample-barcoded 5' primer and a J-beta primer mix. MiXCR, run by TCRdb on the 5' RACE reads, gives a single entry per CDR3 protein. The sample lists about 780,000 distinct CDR3 sequences; 20% to 30% were seen once. A further study also used this sample, focusing on T cells of mothers and their children.

The sample consisted of blood. The receptor was isolated from a boy aged 5-17 years in good health. This chain links TRBV5-1 with TRBJ1-4, with D possibly TRBD1 on 6 matching bases. CDR3 in amino acids: CASSFEGGREKLFF. The CDR3 DNA reads TGCGCCAGCAGCTTTGAGGGGGGCCGGGAAAAACTGTTTTTT. Looking up the rest from reference TRBV5-1 and TRBJ1-4 gives the full variable domain: KAGVTQTPRYLIKTRGQQVTLSCSPISGHRSVSWYQQTPGQGLQFLFEYFSETQRNKGNFPGRFSGRQFSNSRSEMNVSTLELGDSALYLCASSFEGGREKLFFGSGTQLSVL.